A single sample gave rise to the 18 T cell receptor beta chains below, sequenced in a study of T cell responses to AZD1222 COVID-19 vaccine. TCRdb's copy holds only in-frame clones and misses some; the assay was immunoSEQ multiplex PCR. The table lists 150,000 or so clones, over 75% of them singletons. The specimen was peripheral blood, collected on day 0 of AZD1222 vaccination. The receptor set was obtained from an adult in good health.

The chain is built from TRBV4-3 and TRBJ2-5; D is unclear. With 1 base removed from V and 7 bases from J, the gap between germline ends came to 13 bases. From germline, CDR1 is LGHNA and CDR2 YSLEER. This CDR3 has 14 residues. The CDR3 here is CASSQVGGIGTQYF. The CDR3 region has the DNA TGCGCCAGCAGCCAAGTAGGTGGGATTGGGACCCAGTACTTC.

V is TRBV3-1 (or the pseudogene TRBV3-2) and J is TRBJ2-3, with TRBD2 matching over 7 bases. The V segment lost 6 bases and the J segment 2 bases; nucleotides outside the gene matches: 14. The CDR3 is 17 amino acids. Germline CDR1 LGHDT, CDR2 YNNKEL (reference sequence). CDR3 amino acids: CASSPSAGVSFTDTQYF. The CDR3 bases are TGTGCCAGCAGTCCCTCCGCGGGAGTTTCGTTCACAGATACGCAGTATTTT.

The chain joins TRBV5-1 to TRBJ2-6; TRBD1 might be the D (5 bases). The CDR3 covers 15 residues. CDR1 is SGHRS, CDR2 YFSETQ, per germline. Trimming pared 4 bases from V and 0 bases from J, leaving 8 bases between. CDR3 bases: TGCGCCAGCAGCCCGGACAACTCTGGGGCCAACGTCCTGACTTTC. Its protein is CASSPDNSGANVLTF.

This clone has only one observation. J is TRBJ2-3 and V is TRBV19; D call uncertain. The length of the CDR3 is 15 residues. Looked up from germline, CDR1 is LNHDA and CDR2 is SQIVND (reference sequence). Trimming removed 4 bases from V and 0 bases from J, with 11 bases in between. The DNA of the CDR3 is TGTGCCAGTAGTAACCAGGCCTCTAGCACAGATACGCAGTATTTT. Its protein is CASSNQASSTDTQYF.

The chain employs TRBV6-5 and TRBJ1-5; D unclear. Looked up from germline, CDR1 is MNHEY and CDR2 is SVGAGI. The V gene lost 10 bases and the J gene lost 0 bases, with 16 bases spanning the gap. The CDR3 runs to 15 residues. Written as DNA, the CDR3 is TGTGCCACTCTTGGCCAGACCTATAGCAATCAGCCCCAGCATTTT. Translating it yields CATLGQTYSNQPQHF.

J is TRBJ2-7 and V is TRBV11-2; the D is unclear. This CDR3 comprises 11 residues. The V gene lost 3 bases and the J gene lost 4 bases, with 4 bases spanning the gap. Germline V lookup: CDR1 SGHAT, CDR2 FQNNGV. CDR3 in DNA: TGTGCCAGCAGCTTCAGATACGAGCAGTACTTC. It codes for CASSFRYEQYF.

The chain combines TRBV27 with TRBJ2-7; D perhaps matches TRBD2 (6 bases). The V end lost 3 bases, the J end lost 6 bases, and 15 bases lay between the germline ends. The germline V gene encodes CDR1 MNHEY and CDR2 SMNVEV (reference sequence). There are 14 residues in the CDR3. The CDR3 DNA is TGTGCCAGCAGTTTTGGAGGGAGTCCCTCCGAGCAGTACTTC. As protein: CASSFGGSPSEQYF.

The V and J genes are TRBV6-2 or TRBV6-3 and TRBJ1-1, with D uncertain. Germline values: CDR1 MNHEY, CDR2 SVGEGT. This CDR3 has 13 amino acids. V shed 0 bases and J shed 7 bases, with 9 bases lying between them. The CDR3 nucleotides read TGTGCCAGCAGTTACTCGATGGAGGGTGAAGCTTTCTTT. It translates to CASSYSMEGEAFF.

This clone was seen once. V gene TRBV6-5 combines with J gene TRBJ1-1; D unclear. The CDR3 is 13 amino acids. The V and J ends lost 2 bases and 5 bases respectively, with 9 bases between them. Germline CDR1 MNHEY, CDR2 SVGAGI. The CDR3 sequence is CASSYEAITEAFF. DNA of the CDR3: TGTGCCAGCAGTTACGAGGCCATAACTGAAGCTTTCTTT.

The chain recombines TRBV2 with TRBJ1-1, with 7 bases that match TRBD1. After removal of 8 bases from V and 1 base from J, the junction contained 4 bases not matched to a gene. This CDR3 spans 13 amino acids. Germline assignment: CDR1 SNHLY and CDR2 FYNNEI. CDR3 sequence: CASGGQTNTEAFF. For the CDR3, the DNA is TGTGCCAGCGGGGGACAGACGAACACTGAAGCTTTCTTT.

The V gene is TRBV7-9, the J gene TRBJ2-3, with D unclear. Germline CDR1 is SEHNR and CDR2 is FQNEAQ (reference sequence). The CDR3 has 10 amino acids. V was clipped by 7 bases and J by 3 bases, with 2 bases between them. DNA for the CDR3: TGTGCCAGCAATACAGATACGCAGTATTTT. It translates to CASNTDTQYF. The complete variable domain, with remaining parts taken from reference TRBV7-9 and TRBJ2-3, reads DTGVSQNPRHKITKRGQNVTFRCDPISEHNRLYWYRQTLGQGPEFLTYFQNEAQLEKSRLLSDRFSAERPKGSFSTLEIQRTEQGDSAMYLCASNTDTQYFGPGTRLTVL.

CDR3 residues: CASSFSVNTEAFF. CDR3 sequence (DNA): TGTGCCAGCAGTTTTTCGGTTAACACTGAAGCTTTCTTT. The chain is built from TRBV12-3 or TRBV12-4 and TRBJ1-1; no reliable D call. Between the trimmed V and J ends, which lost 3 bases and 2 bases, there was a span of 7 bases. This CDR3 is 13 amino acids long.

This chain connects TRBV11-2 to TRBJ2-7, with 16 bases identical to TRBD2. The CDR3 loop spans 17 amino acids. Germline values: CDR1 SGHAT, CDR2 FQNNGV. V was pared by 5 bases and J by 4 bases, with 8 bases of the junction left unmatched. CDR3 sequence: CASSKTGTSGGVYEQYF. CDR3 DNA: TGTGCCAGCAGCAAGACCGGGACTAGCGGGGGGGTATACGAGCAGTACTTC.

The chain joins TRBV5-5 to TRBJ2-7; 9 bases map to TRBD1. CDR1 SGHKS and CDR2 YYEKEE come from the germline V gene (reference sequence). V trimming: 4 bases; J trimming: 4 bases; junction bases outside the gene matches: 12. The CDR3 runs 16 residues. CDR3 residues: CASSQGTGSPSYEQYF. The CDR3 DNA reads TGTGCCAGCAGCCAAGGGACAGGGAGTCCCTCGTACGAGCAGTACTTC. Filled out from reference TRBV5-5 and TRBJ2-7, the complete variable domain reads DAGVTQSPTHLIKTRGQQVTLRCSPISGHKSVSWYQQVLGQGPQFIFQYYEKEERGRGNFPDRFSARQFPNYSSELNVNALLLGDSALYLCASSQGTGSPSYEQYFGPGTRLTVT.

The chain combines TRBV10-3 with TRBJ1-3; D is uncertain. V dropped 11 bases and J dropped 0 bases, with 5 bases sitting between them. Germline CDR1 and CDR2: ENHRY and SYGVKD. The CDR3 has 11 residues. The CDR3 DNA sequence: TGTGCCGGTCACTCTGGAAACACCATATATTTT. It specifies CAGHSGNTIYF.

This sequence joins TRBV4-3 and TRBJ2-7; tentatively, D is TRBD1 (6 bases). CDR1 is LGHNA and CDR2 is YSLEER in the germline V gene. Between the trimmed V and J ends, which lost 4 bases and 0 bases, there was a span of 10 bases. This CDR3 is 14 amino acids long. The CDR3 is CASSPLTGSYEQYF. CDR3 nucleotides: TGCGCCAGCAGCCCCCTGACAGGCTCCTACGAGCAGTACTTC.

The chain uses TRBV5-1 and TRBJ2-2; tentatively, D is TRBD2 (6 bases). The CDR3 loop spans 16 amino acids. Germline V gene lookup returns CDR1 SGHRS and CDR2 YFSETQ. V dropped 2 bases and J dropped 3 bases, with 14 bases sitting between them. DNA for the CDR3: TGCGCCAGCAGCTTTCGACTAGAGGGGTACACCGGGGAGCTGTTTTTT. Translating it yields CASSFRLEGYTGELFF.

CDR3 residues: CASSFTTGTENTEAFF. CDR3 in DNA: TGTGCCAGCAGCTTTACTACCGGGACAGAGAACACTGAAGCTTTCTTT. V and J are TRBV7-9 and TRBJ1-1, with 7 bases lining up with TRBD1. In germline, CDR1 is SEHNR, CDR2 FQNEAQ (reference sequence). The CDR3 has 16 amino acids. Losses at the gene ends were 3 bases for V and 1 base for J; bases not matched to a gene: 8.